The next 4 T cell receptor beta chains were all read from a single sample in a study of CD8+ T cells in alopecia areata (dated by TCRdb to the late 2010s). The time point label on this specimen signifies: around 4 weeks on oral tofacitinib. The treatment or condition label, as the study defines it: oral pan-JAK inhibitor, 5-10 mg twice daily. The library came from the immunoSEQ multiplex PCR assay. RNA was extracted from all samples and reverse transcribed into cDNA as template for TCR sequencing. The table comes from immuneACCESS by way of TCRdb, which keeps in-frame sequences with V and J called. Part of the clones is missing from these tables; in studies checked, under half for an unresolved V gene and the rest for unknown reasons. Within this sample are about 120,000 clones, with 58% of them counted one time only. Roughly 30% of the sample rests with the top ten. This material consisted of CD8+ T cells sorted from blood, taken at week 4, from a patient treated with tofacitinib. The receptor source for this set is a human donor with alopecia areata.

This chain uses TRBV6-5 with TRBJ2-7, with 7 nucleotides matching TRBD2. Per germline, CDR1 MNHEY and CDR2 SVGAGI. The CDR3 runs 13 residues. Trimming cost V 6 bases and J 3 bases; bases outside gene matches: 5. CDR3 in DNA: TGTGCCAGCAGGTCCGGGGGGAGCTACGAGCAGTACTTC. Translating gives CASRSGGSYEQYF.

The J gene is TRBJ1-5, the V gene TRBV7-8; D gene ambiguous. Trimming cost V 2 bases and J 0 bases, with 17 bases left between them. Germline CDR1 SGHVS, CDR2 FQNEAQ. The CDR3 covers 18 residues. DNA for the CDR3: TGTGCCAGCAGCTTATCTTCCTCGGCCCTTTATAGCAATCAGCCCCAGCATTTT. It specifies CASSLSSSALYSNQPQHF. Complete variable domain (other parts from reference TRBV7-8 and TRBJ1-5): GAGVSQSPRYKVAKRGQDVALRCDPISGHVSLFWYQQALGQGPEFLTYFQNEAQLDKSGLPSDRFFAERPEGSVSTLKIQRTQQEDSAVYLCASSLSSSALYSNQPQHFGDGTRLSIL.

This clone was counted a few times. V and J are TRBV27 and TRBJ1-6; D remains ambiguous. The germline V gene has CDR1 MNHEY and CDR2 SMNVEV (reference sequence). V was cut by 2 bases and J by 7 bases, with 3 bases left in between. The CDR3 has 12 residues. The CDR3 sequence: CASSLPNSPLHF. The DNA of the CDR3 is TGTGCCAGCAGTTTACCAAATTCACCCCTCCACTTT.

V and J are TRBV30 and TRBJ1-2, with a weak D call TRBD1 (5 bases). This CDR3 is built from 16 residues. Germline loops: CDR1 GTSNPN, CDR2 SVGIG (reference sequence). V lost 3 bases to trimming and J lost 4 bases, with 21 bases between them. CDR3 protein: CAWRGGEGSDPYGYTF. CDR3 DNA sequence: TGTGCCTGGAGAGGTGGAGAGGGGTCGGACCCCTATGGCTACACCTTC.